The source of this T cell receptor beta chain is a study of T cell responses to AZD1222 COVID-19 vaccine. This clone was observed at least ten times. The CDR3 extends over 14 amino acids. In germline, CDR1 is KGHSH, CDR2 LQKENI. With 2 bases removed from V and 3 bases from J, the gap between germline ends came to 10 bases. Assay: immunoSEQ multiplex PCR; the TCRdb copy retains only in-frame clones and omits some. Here the sample spans about 120,000 clones, approximately 86% being singletons. The rearrangement links TRBV18 to TRBJ2-5; D gene uncertain. The receptor comes from an adult in good health. Sequences were derived from peripheral blood, sampled on day 0 of AZD1222 vaccination. This CDR3 is CASSPKLFEETQYF. DNA for the CDR3: TGTGCCAGCTCACCAAAACTTTTTGAAGAGACCCAGTACTTC.